The clone carrying this T cell receptor (beta chain) was counted once. The data belong to a study of T cell responses to AZD1222 COVID-19 vaccine. The data were produced by immunoSEQ multiplex PCR, yet TCRdb's version contains in-frame clones alone and is incomplete. This table holds over 150,000 clones, less than 95% found once. Sequencing used peripheral blood, obtained on day 0 of AZD1222 vaccination. The sequence derives from an adult in good health.

The CDR3 is CASEPAVNTEAFF. CDR3 nucleotides: TGTGCCAGTGAGCCGGCGGTGAACACTGAAGCTTTCTTT. The J gene is TRBJ1-1, the V gene TRBV7-9; the D is unclear. Germline V lookup: CDR1 SEHNR, CDR2 FQNEAQ (reference sequence). V was clipped by 9 bases and J by 0 bases, with 11 bases between them. The CDR3 consists of 13 residues. Using reference TRBV7-9 and TRBJ1-1 for the parts outside the CDR3, the full variable domain is DTGVSQNPRHKITKRGQNVTFRCDPISEHNRLYWYRQTLGQGPEFLTYFQNEAQLEKSRLLSDRFSAERPKGSFSTLEIQRTEQGDSAMYLCASEPAVNTEAFFGQGTRLTVV.